This T cell receptor beta chain was sequenced in a study of patients and donors after allogeneic stem cell transplantation. This clonotype was detected ten times or more. From the RT-PCR reads, TCRdb called clonotypes with MiXCR, one entry per CDR3 protein. The table lists hundreds of thousands of distinct CDR3 sequences, roughly 14% of them singletons, with 11% in the top ten. Germline lookup yields CDR1 MNHEY and CDR2 SMNVEV (reference sequence). V was shortened by 10 bases and J by 8 bases, with 21 bases between the two germline ends. This CDR3 is built from 14 residues. The chain couples TRBV27 to TRBJ2-1; D may be TRBD2 (7 bases). The origin of this receptor is a human donor who was either an allogeneic HSCT recipient or a stem cell or donor lymphocyte infusion donor (not recorded which). It is not recorded whose cells these are; they may come from a transplant donor. Sequencing was done on a sample of blood, either unsorted or a sorted T cell fraction (not recorded which). This CDR3 is CATYYAGAGDEQFF. In DNA, the CDR3 is TGTGCCACGTACTACGCGGGGGCCGGAGATGAGCAGTTCTTC.